The sequence of this TCR beta chain was determined in a study of CD8+ T cells in alopecia areata. Overall study results and limits: Many expanded lesional clones persisted in scalp and blood during tofacitinib. Especially in alopecia totalis/universalis, lesional scalp showed greater clonality than normal scalp did.

Sequencing relied on a cDNA template that was reverse transcribed from extracted RNA. Some clones are missing from TCRdb's copy, which holds only in-frame ones; the method was immunoSEQ multiplex PCR. Here the sample spans fewer than 200,000 clones, 50% to 75% being singletons. CDR1 is SGHRS, CDR2 YFSETQ, per germline. The CDR3 is 12 residues long. Trimming shortened V by 5 bases and J by 6 bases, and 10 bases separated the two germline ends. This clone was counted once. Its specificity is not known. Indicated treatment: oral pan-JAK inhibitor, 5-10 mg twice daily. PBMCs yielded sorted CD4+ and CD8+ T cells.

The source of this sequence is a human donor with alopecia areata. The genes are TRBV5-1 and TRBJ2-3, with D uncertain. Sequencing used CD4+ T cells sorted from blood, obtained at approximately week 60, from a patient treated with tofacitinib. Here the CDR3 reads CASRDPRDTQYF. In nucleotides, the CDR3 is TGCGCCAGCAGGGACCCCAGGGATACGCAGTATTTT.